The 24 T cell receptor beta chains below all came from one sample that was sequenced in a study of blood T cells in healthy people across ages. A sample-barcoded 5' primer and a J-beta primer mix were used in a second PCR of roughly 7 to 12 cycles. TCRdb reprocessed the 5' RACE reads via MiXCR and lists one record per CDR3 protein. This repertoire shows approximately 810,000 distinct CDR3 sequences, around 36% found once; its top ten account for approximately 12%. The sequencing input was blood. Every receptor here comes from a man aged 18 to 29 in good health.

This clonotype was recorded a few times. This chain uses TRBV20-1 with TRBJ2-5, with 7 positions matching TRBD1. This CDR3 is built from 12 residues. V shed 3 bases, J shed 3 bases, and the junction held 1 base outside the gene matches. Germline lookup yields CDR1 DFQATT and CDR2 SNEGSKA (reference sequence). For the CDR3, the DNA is TGCAGTGCTAGTGACAGGGAAGAGACCCAGTACTTC. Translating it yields CSASDREETQYF.

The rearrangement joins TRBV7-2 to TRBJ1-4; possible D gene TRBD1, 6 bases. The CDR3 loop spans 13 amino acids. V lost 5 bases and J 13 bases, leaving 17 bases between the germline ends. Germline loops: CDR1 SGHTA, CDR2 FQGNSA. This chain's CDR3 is CASSPPDSQRLFF. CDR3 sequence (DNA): TGTGCCAGCAGCCCCCCGGACAGTCAACGACTGTTTTTT.

The CDR3 loop is CASSQDREIGTEAFF. CDR3 DNA sequence: TGCGCCAGCAGCCAAGATCGGGAGATAGGCACTGAAGCTTTCTTT. The V and J genes are TRBV4-3 and TRBJ1-1; the D is unclear. Germline V gene sequence: CDR1 LGHNA, CDR2 YSLEER. The CDR3 loop spans 15 amino acids. V was cut by 0 bases and J by 4 bases, with 12 bases left in between.

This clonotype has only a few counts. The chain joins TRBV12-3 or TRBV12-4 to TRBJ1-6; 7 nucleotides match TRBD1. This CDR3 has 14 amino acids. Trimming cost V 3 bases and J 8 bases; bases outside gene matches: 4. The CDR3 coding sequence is TGTGCCAGCAGTTTTAGGGGGCAGGATTCACCCCTCCACTTT. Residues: CASSFRGQDSPLHF.

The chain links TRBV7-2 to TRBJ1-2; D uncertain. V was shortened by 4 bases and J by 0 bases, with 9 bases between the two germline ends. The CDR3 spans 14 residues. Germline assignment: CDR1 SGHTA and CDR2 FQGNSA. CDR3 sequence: CASSWVATNYGYTF. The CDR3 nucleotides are TGTGCCAGCAGCTGGGTTGCTACTAACTATGGCTACACCTTC. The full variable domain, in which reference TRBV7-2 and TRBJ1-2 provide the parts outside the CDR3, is GAGVSQSPSNKVTEKGKDVELRCDPISGHTALYWYRQSLGQGLEFLIYFQGNSAPDKSGLPSDRFSAERTGGSVSTLTIQRTQQEDSAVYLCASSWVATNYGYTFGSGTRLTVV.

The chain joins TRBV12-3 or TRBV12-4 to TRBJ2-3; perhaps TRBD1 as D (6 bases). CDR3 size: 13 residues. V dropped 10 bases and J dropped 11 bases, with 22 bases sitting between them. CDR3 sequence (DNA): TGTGCCACCCAACAGGGTATCACAGATGTGCAGTATTTT. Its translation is CATQQGITDVQYF.

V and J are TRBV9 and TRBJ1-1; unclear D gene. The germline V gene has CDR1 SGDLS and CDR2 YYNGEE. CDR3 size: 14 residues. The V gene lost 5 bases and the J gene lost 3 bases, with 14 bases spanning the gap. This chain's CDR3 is CASSELYRDTEAFF. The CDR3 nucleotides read TGTGCCAGCAGTGAGCTTTATCGGGACACTGAAGCTTTCTTT.

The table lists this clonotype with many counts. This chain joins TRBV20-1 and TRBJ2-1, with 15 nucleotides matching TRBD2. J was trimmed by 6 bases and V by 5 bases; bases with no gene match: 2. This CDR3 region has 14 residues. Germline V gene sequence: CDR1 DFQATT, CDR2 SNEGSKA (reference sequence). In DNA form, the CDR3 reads TGCAGTGCTCTGGGACTAGCGGGGGGCAATGAGCAGTTCTTC. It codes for CSALGLAGGNEQFF.

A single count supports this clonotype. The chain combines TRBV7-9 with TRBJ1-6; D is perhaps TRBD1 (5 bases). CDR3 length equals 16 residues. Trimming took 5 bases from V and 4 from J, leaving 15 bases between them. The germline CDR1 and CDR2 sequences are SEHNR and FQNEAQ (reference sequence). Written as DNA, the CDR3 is TGTGCCAGCAGCCCCCCGGGGCGGAAGTATAATTCACCCCTCCACTTT. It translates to CASSPPGRKYNSPLHF.

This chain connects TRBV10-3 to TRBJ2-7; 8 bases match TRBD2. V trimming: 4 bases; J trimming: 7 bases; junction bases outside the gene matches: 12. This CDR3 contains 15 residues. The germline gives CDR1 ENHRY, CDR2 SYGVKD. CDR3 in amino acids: CAISGRGGTDNEQYF. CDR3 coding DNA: TGTGCCATCAGTGGCCGGGGGGGCACCGACAATGAGCAGTACTTC.

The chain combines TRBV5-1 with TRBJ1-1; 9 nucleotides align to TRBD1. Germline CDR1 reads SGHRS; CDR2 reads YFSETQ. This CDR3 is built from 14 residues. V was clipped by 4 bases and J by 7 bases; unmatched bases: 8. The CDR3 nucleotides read TGCGCCAGCAGCCGACAGGGGGGACGGGGTGAAGCTTTCTTT. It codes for CASSRQGGRGEAFF.

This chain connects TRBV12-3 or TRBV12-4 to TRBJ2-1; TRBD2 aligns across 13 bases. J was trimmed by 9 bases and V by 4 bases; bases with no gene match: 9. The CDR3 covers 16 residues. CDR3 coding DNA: TGTGCCAGCAGTTCTACTAGCGGGGGGGCCTGGCGTGAGCAGTTCTTC. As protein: CASSSTSGGAWREQFF.

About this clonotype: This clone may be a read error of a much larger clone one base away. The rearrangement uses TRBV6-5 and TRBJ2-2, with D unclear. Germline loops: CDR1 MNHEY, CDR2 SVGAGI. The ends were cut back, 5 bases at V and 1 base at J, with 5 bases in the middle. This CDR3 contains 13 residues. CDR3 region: CASSDGNTGELFF. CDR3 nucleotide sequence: TGTGCCAGCAGTGACGGGAACACCGGGGAGCTGTTTTTT.

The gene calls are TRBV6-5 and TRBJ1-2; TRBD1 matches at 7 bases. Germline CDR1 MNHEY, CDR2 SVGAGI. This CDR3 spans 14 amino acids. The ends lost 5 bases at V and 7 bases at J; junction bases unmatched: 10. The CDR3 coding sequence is TGTGCCAGCAGTCCGCAGACAGGGTCTTCTGGCTACACCTTC. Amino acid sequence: CASSPQTGSSGYTF.

DNA of the CDR3: TGTGCCAGCGGGTTGGGACAGTTCACCGGGGAGCTGTTTTTT. It codes for CASGLGQFTGELFF. The V call is TRBV27, the J call TRBJ2-2, with 7 bases fitting TRBD1. J was trimmed by 4 bases and V by 8 bases; bases with no gene match: 7. The CDR3 is 14 amino acids. Germline V gene sequence: CDR1 MNHEY, CDR2 SMNVEV (reference sequence).

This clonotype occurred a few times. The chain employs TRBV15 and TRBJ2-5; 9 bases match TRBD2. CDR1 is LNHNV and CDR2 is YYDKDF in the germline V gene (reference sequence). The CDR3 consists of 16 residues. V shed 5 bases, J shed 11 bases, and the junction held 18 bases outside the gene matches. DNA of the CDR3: TGTGCCACCAGCCGGGGGGTGGGACTAGCCGACAATGAGCAGTACTTC. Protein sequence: CATSRGVGLADNEQYF. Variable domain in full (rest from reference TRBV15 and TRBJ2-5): DAMVIQNPRYQVTQFGKPVTLSCSQTLNHNVMYWYQQKSSQAPKLLFHYYDKDFNNEADTPDNFQSRRPNTSFCFLDIRSPGLGDTAMYLCATSRGVGLADNEQYFGPGTRLLVL.

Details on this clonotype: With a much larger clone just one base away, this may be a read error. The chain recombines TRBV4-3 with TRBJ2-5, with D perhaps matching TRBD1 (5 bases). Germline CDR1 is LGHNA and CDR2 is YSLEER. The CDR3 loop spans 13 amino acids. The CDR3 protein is CVSSQGALETQYF. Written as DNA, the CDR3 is TGCGTCAGCAGCCAAGGGGCCCTAGAGACCCAGTACTTC.

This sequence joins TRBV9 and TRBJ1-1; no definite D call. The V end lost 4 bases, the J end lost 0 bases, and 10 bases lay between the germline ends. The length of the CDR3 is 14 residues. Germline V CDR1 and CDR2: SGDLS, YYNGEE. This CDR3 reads CASSPQVVNTEAFF. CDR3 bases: TGTGCCAGCAGCCCGCAGGTGGTGAACACTGAAGCTTTCTTT. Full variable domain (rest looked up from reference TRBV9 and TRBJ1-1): DSGVTQTPKHLITATGQRVTLRCSPRSGDLSVYWYQQSLDQGLQFLIQYYNGEERAKGNILERFSAQQFPDLHSELNLSSLELGDSALYFCASSPQVVNTEAFFGQGTRLTVV.

The CDR3 here is CASSSPGQGSHEQYF. The CDR3 DNA follows: TGTGCCAGCAGTTCGCCGGGACAGGGGTCCCACGAGCAGTACTTC. V usage is TRBV6-2 or TRBV6-3 and J usage is TRBJ2-7; 10 nucleotides agree with TRBD1. This CDR3 comprises 15 residues. Unmatched junction bases numbered 8, after V lost 4 bases and J lost 5 bases. Germline CDR1 and CDR2: MNHEY and SVGEGT.

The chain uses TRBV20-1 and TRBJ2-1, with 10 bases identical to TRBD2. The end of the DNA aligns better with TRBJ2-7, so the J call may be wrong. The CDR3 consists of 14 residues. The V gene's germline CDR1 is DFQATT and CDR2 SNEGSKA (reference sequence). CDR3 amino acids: CSARVSGGVNEQYF. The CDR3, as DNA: TGCAGTGCTAGAGTAAGCGGGGGGGTCAATGAGCAGTACTTC.

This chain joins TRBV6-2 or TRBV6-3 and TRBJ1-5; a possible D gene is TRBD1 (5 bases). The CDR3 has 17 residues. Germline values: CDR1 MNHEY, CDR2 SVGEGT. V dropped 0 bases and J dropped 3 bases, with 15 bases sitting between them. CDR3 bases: TGTGCCAGCAGTTACTCCGCGACAGATCGCCACAATCAGCCCCAGCATTTT. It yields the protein CASSYSATDRHNQPQHF.

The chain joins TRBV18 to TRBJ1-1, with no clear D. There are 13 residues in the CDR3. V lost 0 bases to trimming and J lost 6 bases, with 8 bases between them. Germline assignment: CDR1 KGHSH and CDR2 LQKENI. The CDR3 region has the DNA TGTGCCAGCTCACCACCGGGGTATGCTGAAGCTTTCTTT. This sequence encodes CASSPPGYAEAFF.

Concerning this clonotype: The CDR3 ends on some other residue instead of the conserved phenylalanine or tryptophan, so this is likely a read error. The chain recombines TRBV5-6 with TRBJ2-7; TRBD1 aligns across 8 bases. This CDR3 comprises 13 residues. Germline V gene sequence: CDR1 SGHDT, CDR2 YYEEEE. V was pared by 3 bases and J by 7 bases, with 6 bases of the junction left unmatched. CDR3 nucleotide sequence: TGTGCCAGCAGCTCGGACAGGGACAATGAGCAGTACTTA. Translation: CASSSDRDNEQYL.

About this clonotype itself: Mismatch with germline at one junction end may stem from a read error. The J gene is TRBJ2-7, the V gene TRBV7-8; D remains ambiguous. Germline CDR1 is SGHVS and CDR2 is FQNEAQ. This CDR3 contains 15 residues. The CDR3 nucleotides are TGTGCCAGCAGCGCCGGGTCTTTGGCCTCCTGCGAGCAGTACTTC. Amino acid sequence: CASSAGSLASCEQYF.